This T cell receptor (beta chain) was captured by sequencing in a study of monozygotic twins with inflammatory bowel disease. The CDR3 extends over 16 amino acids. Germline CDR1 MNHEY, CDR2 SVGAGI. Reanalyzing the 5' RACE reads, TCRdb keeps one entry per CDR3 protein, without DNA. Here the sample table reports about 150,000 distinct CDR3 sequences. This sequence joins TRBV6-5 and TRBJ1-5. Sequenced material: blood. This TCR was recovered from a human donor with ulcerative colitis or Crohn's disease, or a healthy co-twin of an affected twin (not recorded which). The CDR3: CASSYSTSAGNQPQHF.